These 19 T cell receptor beta chains originate from one sample sequenced in a study of T cell responses to AZD1222 COVID-19 vaccine. Sequenced by immunoSEQ multiplex PCR; TCRdb stores in-frame clones only, minus some. The table records around 120,000 clones, 92% of them present only once. The sequencing here drew on peripheral blood, taken on day 0 of AZD1222 vaccination. These receptors were collected from an adult in good health.

This rearrangement joins TRBV19 to TRBJ1-4; TRBD1 might be the D (5 bases). The ends were cut back, 7 bases at V and 8 bases at J, with 14 bases in the middle. The CDR3 consists of 13 residues. Per the germline V gene, CDR1 is LNHDA and CDR2 is SQIVND (reference sequence). CDR3 sequence reads: CASTTGRGEKLFF. CDR3 nucleotides: TGTGCCAGTACGACCGGGAGGGGAGAAAAACTGTTTTTT.

The rearrangement links TRBV5-1 to TRBJ2-3; D is perhaps TRBD2 (6 bases). V was pared by 0 bases and J by 4 bases, with 6 bases between. Germline values: CDR1 SGHRS, CDR2 YFSETQ. The CDR3 spans 13 residues. CDR3 protein: CASSLERADTQYF. The CDR3 DNA reads as TGCGCCAGCAGCTTGGAGCGGGCAGATACGCAGTATTTT.

This CDR3 is CASSQEGLNIGDTQYF. CDR3 nucleotides: TGCGCCAGCAGCCAGGAGGGACTGAACATAGGTGATACGCAGTATTTT. The V call is TRBV4-1, the J call TRBJ2-3; possible D gene TRBD2, 6 bases. Germline assignment: CDR1 MGHRA and CDR2 YSYEKL. The CDR3 consists of 16 residues. Trimming cost V 3 bases and J 6 bases, with 19 bases left between them.

The chain uses TRBV2 and TRBJ2-3, with D perhaps matching TRBD1 or TRBD2 (5 bases each). V was clipped by 3 bases and J by 7 bases, with 14 bases between them. The germline V gene encodes CDR1 SNHLY and CDR2 FYNNEI. CDR3 length equals 14 residues. CDR3 coding DNA: TGTGCCAGCAGTGACGGAGGAGAGGGGTATACGCAGTATTTT. It specifies CASSDGGEGYTQYF.

The chain is built from TRBV5-4 and TRBJ2-1, with 7 bases matching TRBD2. The CDR3 has 15 amino acids. J lost 6 bases, V lost 3 bases, and 9 bases had no gene match. Germline V gene sequence: CDR1 SGHNT, CDR2 YYREEE (reference sequence). As DNA, the CDR3 is TGTGCCAGCAGCTCCCGACTAGCTGAAGTCAATGAGCAGTTCTTC. Translation gives CASSSRLAEVNEQFF.

The chain recombines TRBV10-2 with TRBJ1-2; TRBD1 might be the D (5 bases). The CDR3 has 14 amino acids. CDR1 is WSHSY and CDR2 is SAAADI in the germline V gene. Trimming removed 1 base at V and 2 bases at J, with 8 bases between. The CDR3 DNA reads TGCGCCAGCAGTGAGTTCCGACAGAACTATGGCTACACCTTC. It codes for CASSEFRQNYGYTF.

The rearrangement uses TRBV5-1 and TRBJ1-3, with 10 bases identical to TRBD1. From germline, CDR1 is SGHRS and CDR2 YFSETQ. Losses at the gene ends were 3 bases for V and 2 bases for J; bases not matched to a gene: 2. This CDR3 has 15 amino acids. For the CDR3, the DNA is TGCGCCAGCAGCTCCGGGACAGGGGCTGGAAACACCATATATTTT. Amino acid sequence: CASSSGTGAGNTIYF.

This rearrangement joins TRBV4-1 to TRBJ1-1; 7 bases are a match to TRBD1. Germline CDR1 is MGHRA and CDR2 is YSYEKL. The junction had 9 bases not matched to a gene; V was cut back by 1 base and J by 7 bases. This CDR3 contains 15 residues. For the CDR3, the DNA is TGCGCCAGCAGCCAAGCCTCAGACAGGGAAGTTGAAGCTTTCTTT. Amino acids: CASSQASDREVEAFF.

The gene calls are TRBV6-5 and TRBJ2-2, with 12 positions matching TRBD2. Germline CDR1 is MNHEY and CDR2 is SVGAGI. The CDR3 loop spans 15 amino acids. V dropped 7 bases and J dropped 5; count of bases not matched to a gene: 5. This CDR3 is CASTSLAGGTGELFF. CDR3 DNA sequence: TGTGCCAGCACCTCACTAGCGGGAGGAACCGGGGAGCTGTTTTTT.

This chain links TRBV20-1 with TRBJ2-7; D is undetermined. The length of the CDR3 is 14 residues. From germline, CDR1 is DFQATT and CDR2 SNEGSKA (reference sequence). The ends were cut back, 3 bases at V and 2 bases at J, with 14 bases in the middle. The CDR3 coding sequence is TGCAGTGCTAGTTTGACACCTCCCCCCTACGAGCAGTACTTC. Its translation: CSASLTPPPYEQYF.

V usage is TRBV19 and J usage is TRBJ2-1; D gene uncertain. Germline-derived CDR1 and CDR2 are LNHDA and SQIVND (reference sequence). The CDR3 has 17 residues. Trimming cost V 7 bases and J 0 bases, with 19 bases left between them. The CDR3 sequence is CASTTSIAASSYNEQFF. In DNA, the CDR3 is TGTGCCAGTACCACCTCCATCGCGGCCAGCTCCTACAATGAGCAGTTCTTC.

The chain joins TRBV6-5 to TRBJ2-7; the D is unclear. V shed 0 bases and J shed 4 bases, with 10 bases lying between them. Germline CDR1 is MNHEY and CDR2 is SVGAGI. The CDR3 spans 14 residues. DNA for the CDR3: TGTGCCAGCAGTTACTCGATACAGTTATACGAGCAGTACTTC. It encodes CASSYSIQLYEQYF.

J is TRBJ2-7 and V is TRBV20-1, with D tentatively TRBD2 (5 bases). The germline V gene encodes CDR1 DFQATT and CDR2 SNEGSKA (reference sequence). Trimming shortened V by 3 bases and J by 6 bases, and 12 bases separated the two germline ends. The CDR3 runs 12 residues. The CDR3 here is CSASLGGGEQYF. The CDR3 DNA reads as TGCAGTGCTAGTCTGGGTGGAGGCGAGCAGTACTTC.

The chain has TRBV28 and TRBJ1-4, with TRBD1 as a possible D gene (5 bases). Trimming removed 7 bases from V and 0 bases from J, with 12 bases in between. CDR1 and CDR2 from the germline V gene are MDHEN and SYDVKM. The CDR3 spans 15 residues. The CDR3 sequence: CASTWRGATNEKLFF. CDR3 coding DNA: TGTGCCAGCACCTGGAGAGGGGCAACTAATGAAAAACTGTTTTTT.

The chain couples TRBV9 to TRBJ2-2; D is uncertain. Germline CDR1 is SGDLS and CDR2 is YYNGEE. The ends were cut back, 4 bases at V and 4 bases at J, with 11 bases in the middle. The CDR3 is 14 amino acids. The CDR3 loop is CASSPAPGTGELFF. The CDR3 DNA follows: TGTGCCAGCAGCCCAGCCCCGGGCACCGGGGAGCTGTTTTTT. The complete variable domain, with remaining parts taken from reference TRBV9 and TRBJ2-2, reads DSGVTQTPKHLITATGQRVTLRCSPRSGDLSVYWYQQSLDQGLQFLIQYYNGEERAKGNILERFSAQQFPDLHSELNLSSLELGDSALYFCASSPAPGTGELFFGEGSRLTVL.

This rearrangement joins TRBV19 to TRBJ2-7; D gene ambiguous. V was clipped by 4 bases and J by 4 bases, with 5 bases between them. The CDR3 sequence is 11 residues long. CDR1 is LNHDA, CDR2 SQIVND, per germline (reference sequence). The CDR3 is CASSTQYEQYF. DNA of the CDR3: TGTGCCAGTAGTACGCAGTACGAGCAGTACTTC.

V gene TRBV7-2 combines with J gene TRBJ1-2; D gene ambiguous. Germline-derived CDR1 and CDR2 are SGHTA and FQGNSA. V lost 1 base, J lost 0 bases, and 6 bases lay in between. This CDR3 comprises 14 residues. The CDR3 DNA is TGTGCCAGCAGCTTAGTTAGGTCTAACTATGGCTACACCTTC. This encodes CASSLVRSNYGYTF.

This clone is a singleton in its sample. The J gene is TRBJ2-2, the V gene TRBV28, with D tentatively TRBD2 (5 bases). In germline, CDR1 is MDHEN, CDR2 SYDVKM. The germline V and J ends were trimmed by 2 bases and 8 bases, with 9 bases remaining between them. The CDR3 extends over 13 amino acids. The CDR3 sequence: CASSLLGEGELFF. The CDR3 DNA reads TGTGCCAGCAGTTTACTCGGGGAGGGGGAGCTGTTTTTT.

This chain links TRBV5-6 with TRBJ1-2; no firm D call. The CDR3 loop spans 15 amino acids. Looked up from germline, CDR1 is SGHDT and CDR2 is YYEEEE. The ends were cut back, 0 bases at V and 4 bases at J, with 13 bases in the middle. The CDR3 nucleotides are TGTGCCAGCAGCTTGGTGGATCCAGGACTCTATGGCTACACCTTC. Translation: CASSLVDPGLYGYTF.